Below, one TCR beta chain is given with its context. The germline V gene has CDR1 LNHDA and CDR2 SQIVND (reference sequence). This CDR3 is built from 16 residues. Trimming removed 3 bases from V and 7 bases from J; junction bases left unmatched: 10. This sample is part of a study of shared clonotypes between healthy human individuals. Assay runs were performed at deep level. TCRdb's copy holds only in-frame clones and misses some; the assay was immunoSEQ multiplex PCR. The data show about 480,000 clones, about three quarters seen once. The sample taken for sequencing was PBMCs. This clonotype was sampled from a woman aged 40 to 55 in good health. Some clones in this sample may be carry-over from other donors' samples. The rearrangement links TRBV19 to TRBJ2-2, with TRBD1 matching over 8 bases. The CDR3 protein is CASSILRTGSGGELFF. CDR3 bases: TGTGCCAGTAGTATCCTCCGGACAGGGTCGGGCGGGGAGCTGTTTTTT.